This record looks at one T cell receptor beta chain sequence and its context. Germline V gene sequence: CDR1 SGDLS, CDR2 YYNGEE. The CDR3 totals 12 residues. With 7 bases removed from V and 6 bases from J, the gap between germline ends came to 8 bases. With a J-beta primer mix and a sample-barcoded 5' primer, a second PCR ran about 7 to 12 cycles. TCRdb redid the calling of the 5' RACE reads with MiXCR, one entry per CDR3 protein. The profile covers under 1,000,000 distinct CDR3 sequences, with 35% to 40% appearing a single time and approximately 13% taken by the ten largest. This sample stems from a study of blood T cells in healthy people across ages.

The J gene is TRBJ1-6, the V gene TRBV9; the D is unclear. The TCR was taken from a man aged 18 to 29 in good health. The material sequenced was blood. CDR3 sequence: CASASVNSPLHF. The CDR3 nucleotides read TGTGCCAGCGCCTCAGTTAATTCACCCCTCCACTTT.